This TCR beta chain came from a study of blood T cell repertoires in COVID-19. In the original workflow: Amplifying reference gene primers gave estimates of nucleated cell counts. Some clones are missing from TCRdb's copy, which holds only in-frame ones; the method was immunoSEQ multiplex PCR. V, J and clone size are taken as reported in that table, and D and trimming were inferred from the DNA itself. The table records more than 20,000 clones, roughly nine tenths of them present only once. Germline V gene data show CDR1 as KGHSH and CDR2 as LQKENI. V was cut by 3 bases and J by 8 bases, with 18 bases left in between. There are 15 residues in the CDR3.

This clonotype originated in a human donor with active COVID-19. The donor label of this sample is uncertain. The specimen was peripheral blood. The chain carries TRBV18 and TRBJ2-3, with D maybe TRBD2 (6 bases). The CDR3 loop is CASSPSPGVAGTQYF. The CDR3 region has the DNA TGTGCCAGCTCACCCTCCCCGGGGGTCGCGGGTACGCAGTATTTT.